Below, 29 T cell receptor beta chains from the same sample are listed, as sequenced in a study of cytomegalovirus exposure and HLA in healthy donors. Sequencing was performed with immunoSEQ multiplex PCR; in TCRdb, only in-frame clones are kept and a portion is missing. Of approximately 270,000 clones in the sample, just over 85% are singletons; the top ten hold over 0.95%. Sequenced: PBMCs. Every receptor here comes from a woman younger than 30 in good health and CMV-seronegative.

J is TRBJ2-3 and V is TRBV18; no definite D call. Trimming pared 0 bases from V and 3 bases from J, leaving 10 bases between. CDR1 and CDR2 from the germline V gene are KGHSH and LQKENI. The CDR3 length is 15 residues. For the CDR3, the DNA is TGTGCCAGCTCACCACCGGTCCGGGTGACAGATACGCAGTATTTT. Its protein is CASSPPVRVTDTQYF.

The chain is built from TRBV27 and TRBJ2-5; D uncertain. This CDR3 region has 13 residues. The V end was cut by 1 base, the J end by 4 bases, with 7 bases between. Germline V lookup: CDR1 MNHEY, CDR2 SMNVEV (reference sequence). The CDR3 coding sequence is TGTGCCAGCAGTTTATTCACTGGAGAGACCCAGTACTTC. This codes for CASSLFTGETQYF.

The chain has TRBV28 and TRBJ1-4; possibly TRBD1 for D (5 bases). Trimming pared 2 bases from V and 7 bases from J, leaving 5 bases between. CDR3 length: 12 residues. Germline lookup yields CDR1 MDHEN and CDR2 SYDVKM. DNA of the CDR3: TGTGCCAGCAGTTTAAGGGGTGAAAAACTGTTTTTT. This encodes CASSLRGEKLFF.

This chain links TRBV5-1 with TRBJ1-2, with TRBD1 identical over 9 bases. Germline V gene lookup returns CDR1 SGHRS and CDR2 YFSETQ. V was pared by 6 bases and J by 8 bases, with 11 bases of the junction left unmatched. The CDR3 length is 14 residues. CDR3 loop: CASTQTGGVIGYTF. DNA of the CDR3: TGCGCCAGCACCCAAACAGGGGGCGTAATAGGCTACACCTTC.

The V gene is TRBV11-2, the J gene TRBJ1-2; TRBD1 might be the D (6 bases). The CDR3 sequence is 14 residues long. Germline CDR1 and CDR2: SGHAT and FQNNGV. The V and J ends lost 6 bases and 6 bases respectively, with 17 bases between them. CDR3 in amino acids: CASRYYTGSDGYTF. In nucleotides, the CDR3 is TGTGCCAGCAGGTACTATACAGGGTCAGATGGCTACACCTTC.

V is TRBV4-3 and J is TRBJ2-7; D is perhaps TRBD1 (6 bases). Trimming left V 1 base short and J 5 bases short, with 15 bases between. The germline V gene encodes CDR1 LGHNA and CDR2 YSLEER. The CDR3 is 15 amino acids. Here the CDR3 DNA reads TGCGCCAGCAGCCAAGTAGACAGGATGAGGGACGAGCAGTACTTC. This encodes CASSQVDRMRDEQYF.

The CDR3 bases are TGCAGCGTCGACCGTCGGTGGGACAGGTCGTTTAACTATGGCTACACCTTC. Encoded protein: CSVDRRWDRSFNYGYTF. V gene TRBV29-1 combines with J gene TRBJ1-2; 8 bases match TRBD1. Germline trimming cut 6 bases from V and 1 base from J; bases unmatched to any gene: 16. The CDR3 is made up of 17 amino acids. Germline V gene data show CDR1 as SQVTM and CDR2 as ANQGSEA. Using reference TRBV29-1 and TRBJ1-2 for the parts outside the CDR3, the full variable domain is SAVISQKPSRDICQRGTSLTIQCQVDSQVTMMFWYRQQPGQSLTLIATANQGSEATYESGFVIDKFPISRPNLTFSTLTVSNMSPEDSSIYLCSVDRRWDRSFNYGYTFGSGTRLTVV.

The V call is TRBV7-8, the J call TRBJ1-5; D is uncertain. This CDR3 spans 13 amino acids. The V end was cut by 6 bases, the J end by 7 bases, with 13 bases between. Looked up from germline, CDR1 is SGHVS and CDR2 is FQNEAQ. CDR3: CASSLNTVQPQHF. CDR3 DNA: TGTGCCAGCAGTCTTAACACAGTGCAGCCCCAGCATTTT.

This chain uses TRBV7-2 with TRBJ2-5; the D gene is possibly TRBD2 (6 bases). CDR1 and CDR2 (germline): SGHTA, FQGNSA. With 2 bases removed from V and 1 base from J, the gap between germline ends came to 8 bases. The CDR3 runs to 14 residues. CDR3 nucleotide sequence: TGTGCCAGCAGCTTACAGGGAGGCCAAGAGACCCAGTACTTC. Translated: CASSLQGGQETQYF.

The CDR3 DNA reads TGTGCCAGCACGAGGCAGCAGCCCTCTGGGGCCAACGTCCTGACTTTC. Its protein product is CASTRQQPSGANVLTF. The chain couples TRBV27 to TRBJ2-6; D gene unclear. V dropped 7 bases and J dropped 0 bases, with 13 bases sitting between them. This CDR3 spans 16 amino acids. Germline CDR1 reads MNHEY; CDR2 reads SMNVEV (reference sequence).

The chain couples TRBV9 to TRBJ2-1; 13 bases are shared with TRBD2. Looked up from germline, CDR1 is SGDLS and CDR2 is YYNGEE. Germline trimming cut 0 bases from V and 8 bases from J; bases unmatched to any gene: 8. The CDR3 is 17 residues long. The CDR3: CASSVATGLAGVDEQFF. The CDR3 coding sequence is TGTGCCAGCAGCGTAGCTACAGGACTAGCGGGGGTGGATGAGCAGTTCTTC.

J is TRBJ1-5 and V is TRBV19; maybe TRBD1 (5 bases). The CDR3 spans 16 residues. V was clipped by 5 bases and J by 6 bases, with 20 bases between them. Germline assignment: CDR1 LNHDA and CDR2 SQIVND (reference sequence). The CDR3 nucleotides are TGTGCCAGTAGTCTCCGACCGAGGCAGGGTGGTCAGCCCCAGCATTTT. Encoded protein: CASSLRPRQGGQPQHF. Full variable domain (outside the CDR3, taken from reference TRBV19 and TRBJ1-5): DGGITQSPKYLFRKEGQNVTLSCEQNLNHDAMYWYRQDPGQGLRLIYYSQIVNDFQKGDIAEGYSVSREKKESFPLTVTSAQKNPTAFYLCASSLRPRQGGQPQHFGDGTRLSIL.

This chain links TRBV29-1 with TRBJ2-3; 8 nucleotides align to TRBD2. Trimming took 4 bases from V and 2 from J; bases not matched to a gene: 5. The CDR3 consists of 14 residues. Germline-derived CDR1 and CDR2 are SQVTM and ANQGSEA. The CDR3 here is CSVASGGSTDTQYF. The CDR3 coding sequence is TGCAGCGTTGCCAGCGGGGGATCCACAGATACGCAGTATTTT.

In the case of this clone: The junction differs from germline at one of its ends, possibly a read error. The chain uses TRBV7-7 and TRBJ2-2, with D perhaps TRBD2 (5 bases). Looked up from germline, CDR1 is SSHAT and CDR2 is FNYEAQ (reference sequence). The CDR3 consists of 14 residues. The CDR3 region has the DNA TGTGCTAGCAGCCCACGGGGGAACACCGGGGAGCTGTTTTTT. Encoded protein: CASSPRGNTGELFF. The whole variable domain, filled in from reference TRBV7-7 and TRBJ2-2, reads GAGVSQSPRYKVTKRGQDVTLRCDPISSHATLYWYQQALGQGPEFLTYFNYEAQPDKSGLPSDRFSAERPEGSISTLTIQRTEQRDSAMYRCASSPRGNTGELFFGEGSRLTVL.

Concerning this clone itself: Its ends do not fully match the called genes, so a read error is possible. V gene TRBV10-3 combines with J gene TRBJ2-1; no firm D call. The length of the CDR3 is 15 residues. CDR1 is ENHRY, CDR2 SYGVKD, per germline. CDR3 nucleotide sequence: TGTGCCATCAGTGAGTCCCCAAACTTCCCCCATGAACAGTTCTTC. Its translation: CAISESPNFPHEQFF.

V gene TRBV11-1 combines with J gene TRBJ2-1, with 9 positions matching TRBD2. V lost 0 bases and J lost 8; bases outside the gene matches: 17. Germline V gene lookup returns CDR1 SGHAT and CDR2 FQDESV (reference sequence). The CDR3 is made up of 19 amino acids. CDR3 region: CASSLAPYQAGGPRDEQFF. DNA of the CDR3: TGTGCCAGCAGCTTAGCTCCCTACCAGGCGGGAGGGCCTAGGGATGAGCAGTTCTTC.

The chain is built from TRBV5-1 and TRBJ2-7, with 11 bases fitting TRBD2. The trim removed 4 bases at V and 6 bases at J, leaving 15 bases unmatched. Germline V lookup: CDR1 SGHRS, CDR2 YFSETQ. The CDR3 length is 17 residues. The CDR3 here is CASSRTIIAGGGGEQYF. As DNA, the CDR3 is TGCGCCAGCAGCAGGACTATAATAGCGGGAGGGGGCGGCGAGCAGTACTTC.

V and J are TRBV28 and TRBJ2-7; 10 bases match TRBD2. Trimming took 2 bases from V and 5 from J; bases not matched to a gene: 3. The germline gives CDR1 MDHEN, CDR2 SYDVKM. CDR3 length: 14 amino acids. The CDR3 loop is CASSLQRGGDEQYF. CDR3 coding DNA: TGTGCCAGCAGTTTACAGCGGGGGGGCGACGAGCAGTACTTC.

This chain joins TRBV19 and TRBJ1-3; 10 bases agree with TRBD1. The V gene's germline CDR1 is LNHDA and CDR2 SQIVND (reference sequence). The CDR3 totals 15 residues. V shed 6 bases and J 1 base; nucleotides not matched to a gene: 3. The CDR3 loop is CASSPDRGSGNTIYF. As DNA, the CDR3 is TGTGCCAGTAGCCCGGACAGGGGGTCTGGAAACACCATATATTTT.

This clone came up once. CDR3 loop: CAWSRAGGIAGANVLTF. DNA of the CDR3: TGTGCCTGGAGTCGGGCGGGTGGGATCGCTGGGGCCAACGTCCTGACTTTC. V is TRBV30 and J is TRBJ2-6, with D possibly being TRBD2 (5 bases). Germline V gene lookup returns CDR1 GTSNPN and CDR2 SVGIG (reference sequence). Trimming removed 2 bases at V and 2 bases at J, with 16 bases between. The CDR3 runs to 17 residues.

This clone was counted many times. The chain employs TRBV6-1 and TRBJ2-1, with 7 bases aligning to TRBD2. The junction had 12 bases not matched to a gene; V was cut back by 7 bases and J by 6 bases. Germline loops: CDR1 MNHNS, CDR2 SASEGT. This CDR3 is 15 amino acids long. The CDR3 sequence is CASTRLGGSVNEQFF. The CDR3 DNA sequence: TGTGCCAGCACCAGACTGGGCGGGAGCGTCAATGAGCAGTTCTTC.

The chain is built from TRBV11-3 and TRBJ2-7, with 11 nucleotides matching TRBD2. CDR3 length: 16 residues. Germline V lookup: CDR1 SGHNT, CDR2 YENEEA. Germline trimming cut 5 bases from V and 0 bases from J; bases unmatched to any gene: 6. CDR3 DNA sequence: TGTGCCAGCAGCCCCGGGACTAGCGGTAGCTCCTACGAGCAGTACTTC. This translates into CASSPGTSGSSYEQYF.

This sequence joins TRBV29-1 and TRBJ2-5, with D uncertain. The CDR3 extends over 14 amino acids. The V and J ends lost 7 bases and 1 base respectively, with 16 bases between them. Germline CDR1 and CDR2: SQVTM and ANQGSEA. Here the CDR3 DNA reads TGCAGCGCCGCACCCAGGCTGTTCCAAGAGACCCAGTACTTC. Protein product: CSAAPRLFQETQYF.

This clone showed up just a few times. The genes are TRBV7-8 and TRBJ1-5; TRBD1 agrees at 7 bases. This CDR3 has 14 residues. Looked up from germline, CDR1 is SGHVS and CDR2 is FQNEAQ. The junction had 5 bases not matched to a gene; V was cut back by 3 bases and J by 6 bases. The chain's CDR3 is CASSLTGSGQPQHF. As DNA, the CDR3 is TGTGCCAGCAGCTTGACAGGGTCGGGTCAGCCCCAGCATTTT.

This clone was observed a single time. DNA for the CDR3: TGTGCCAGCAGTCCTTGGACAGGGGGGGATGAGCAGTTCTTC. It yields the protein CASSPWTGGDEQFF. The chain combines TRBV27 with TRBJ2-1; the match to TRBD1 covers 10 bases. Germline CDR1 and CDR2: MNHEY and SMNVEV (reference sequence). CDR3 length: 14 amino acids. Trimming removed 5 bases from V and 8 bases from J; junction bases left unmatched: 6.

The genes are TRBV28 and TRBJ2-7; 10 bases align to TRBD1. Losses at the gene ends were 1 base for V and 5 bases for J; bases not matched to a gene: 5. This CDR3 spans 15 amino acids. Germline V gives CDR1 MDHEN, CDR2 SYDVKM. Written as DNA, the CDR3 is TGTGCCAGCAGTTTATCTTCCGACAGGGGGCACGAGCAGTACTTC. As protein: CASSLSSDRGHEQYF.

This sequence joins TRBV30 and TRBJ2-7; 9 nucleotides align to TRBD2. The CDR3 runs 14 residues. V lost 2 bases to trimming and J lost 5 bases; unmatched junction nucleotides: 7. Germline V gene sequence: CDR1 GTSNPN, CDR2 SVGIG (reference sequence). CDR3 bases: TGTGCCTGGAGTCAGGTAGCGGGAGCTGACGAGCAGTACTTC. Translating it yields CAWSQVAGADEQYF.

The chain couples TRBV5-1 to TRBJ2-7; no definite D call. The V end lost 3 bases, the J end lost 5 bases, and 9 bases lay between the germline ends. CDR3 length equals 12 residues. Germline values: CDR1 SGHRS, CDR2 YFSETQ. The CDR3 loop is CASSSTGDEQYF. In DNA form, the CDR3 reads TGCGCCAGCAGCTCCACGGGTGACGAGCAGTACTTC. Full variable domain (rest looked up from reference TRBV5-1 and TRBJ2-7): KAGVTQTPRYLIKTRGQQVTLSCSPISGHRSVSWYQQTPGQGLQFLFEYFSETQRNKGNFPGRFSGRQFSNSRSEMNVSTLELGDSALYLCASSSTGDEQYFGPGTRLTVT.

In DNA, the CDR3 is TGTGCCAGCAGCTTAACGGCAGGGAACACTGAAGCTTTCTTT. Amino acids: CASSLTAGNTEAFF. This chain connects TRBV11-1 to TRBJ1-1, with D unclear. V gave up 2 bases and J gave up 1 base, with 8 bases separating them. CDR1 is SGHAT, CDR2 FQDESV, per germline (reference sequence). CDR3 length: 14 residues.